A single sample is the source of the 31 T cell receptor beta chains below, sequenced in a study of cytomegalovirus exposure and HLA in healthy donors. The primer mix had 60 Vbeta and 13 Jbeta primers. Sequencing used immunoSEQ multiplex PCR; TCRdb keeps in-frame clones, though not all of them. Of about 180,000 clones listed, 80% to 90% were seen once; the top ten hold 4.9%. Sequenced input: PBMCs. The receptors come from a woman aged 18-29 years in good health and CMV-seropositive.

This clone was counted a single time. This chain links TRBV28 with TRBJ2-7; TRBD1 aligns across 7 bases. The CDR3 has 15 residues. The trim removed 2 bases at V and 1 base at J, leaving 5 bases unmatched. Germline V gives CDR1 MDHEN, CDR2 SYDVKM. The CDR3 DNA reads as TGTGCCAGCAGTTTAGCCGGACAGGAATCCTACGAGCAGTACTTC. It codes for CASSLAGQESYEQYF.

The rearrangement uses TRBV5-4 and TRBJ1-1; D is unclear. V was shortened by 6 bases and J by 2 bases, with 14 bases between the two germline ends. The CDR3 has 14 residues. Germline V gene sequence: CDR1 SGHNT, CDR2 YYREEE (reference sequence). The CDR3 loop is CASISLGVNTEAFF. The CDR3 DNA follows: TGTGCCAGCATCTCACTAGGAGTCAACACTGAAGCTTTCTTT.

The J gene is TRBJ2-1, the V gene TRBV9; tentative D call: TRBD2 (7 bases). The CDR3 is 16 amino acids. Trimming removed 4 bases at V and 3 bases at J, with 17 bases between. Germline V CDR1 and CDR2: SGDLS, YYNGEE. The CDR3 coding sequence is TGTGCCAGCAGCCTTGACCGGGGGGCCCTCTACAATGAGCAGTTCTTC. Translation: CASSLDRGALYNEQFF.

This rearrangement joins TRBV5-1 to TRBJ1-1; maybe TRBD1 (5 bases). Trimming took 5 bases from V and 7 from J, leaving 15 bases between them. CDR3 length: 13 amino acids. Germline V CDR1 and CDR2: SGHRS, YFSETQ. The DNA of the CDR3 is TGCGCCAGCAGTTCGTTGGGGGGGGATGAAGCTTTCTTT. It translates to CASSSLGGDEAFF.

This chain uses TRBV25-1 with TRBJ2-7; D is unresolved. Germline CDR1 is MGHDK and CDR2 is SYGVNS. Trimming stripped 0 bases from V and 1 base from J, with 4 bases between. This CDR3 contains 13 residues. The CDR3 reads CASSEYRSYEQYF. The CDR3 DNA is TGTGCCAGCAGTGAATACAGGTCCTACGAGCAGTACTTC.

The chain is built from TRBV4-2 and TRBJ1-5; 9 positions agree with TRBD1. The CDR3 totals 15 residues. After removal of 1 base from V and 4 bases from J, the junction contained 2 bases not matched to a gene. The germline gives CDR1 LGHNA, CDR2 YNFKEQ. The CDR3 DNA reads TGTGCCAGCAGCCAAGCCGGGACAGGGAATCAGCCCCAGCATTTT. Protein sequence: CASSQAGTGNQPQHF.

This clone was detected once. This sequence joins TRBV1 and TRBJ2-3; the table's D call TRBD2 went unverified against the DNA. TRBV1 is annotated as a pseudogene. This CDR3 comprises 22 residues. Here the CDR3 reads CTSSQGPLTGLAAPGGADTQYF. CDR3 nucleotide sequence: TGCACCAGCAGCCAAGGCCCACTTACGGGACTAGCGGCTCCCGGGGGCGCAGATACGCAGTATTTT.

The chain uses TRBV7-9 and TRBJ1-4; 7 bases agree with TRBD1. Losses at the gene ends were 5 bases for V and 7 bases for J; bases not matched to a gene: 13. Germline V gene sequence: CDR1 SEHNR, CDR2 FQNEAQ (reference sequence). CDR3 length equals 16 residues. CDR3 amino acids: CASSPSDRPLREKLFF. Here the CDR3 DNA reads TGTGCCAGCAGCCCTTCGGACAGGCCTTTGCGTGAAAAACTGTTTTTT. Drawing the rest from reference TRBV7-9 and TRBJ1-4, the complete variable domain is DTGVSQNPRHKITKRGQNVTFRCDPISEHNRLYWYRQTLGQGPEFLTYFQNEAQLEKSRLLSDRFSAERPKGSFSTLEIQRTEQGDSAMYLCASSPSDRPLREKLFFGSGTQLSVL.

This chain connects TRBV4-1 to TRBJ2-6; possible D gene TRBD2, 6 bases. Germline CDR1 and CDR2: MGHRA and YSYEKL. Trimming removed 3 bases at V and 2 bases at J, with 11 bases between. This CDR3 spans 16 amino acids. The CDR3 nucleotides read TGCGCCAGCAGCCATCCGCGGGAAGCTGGGGCCAACGTCCTGACTTTC. Protein: CASSHPREAGANVLTF.

V and J are TRBV19 and TRBJ1-2; D unclear. The CDR3 contains 14 residues. Germline CDR1 LNHDA, CDR2 SQIVND (reference sequence). Trimming pared 2 bases from V and 6 bases from J, leaving 13 bases between. As DNA, the CDR3 is TGTGCCAGTAGTATAAGCGGAGGCTCGAATGGCTACACCTTC. It encodes CASSISGGSNGYTF.

The CDR3 bases are TGCAGCGTTGACTCAAGATCGCCGGGAGGGAAGATGCGCTATGGCTACACCTTC. Translation: CSVDSRSPGGKMRYGYTF. The J gene is TRBJ1-2, the V gene TRBV29-1; D remains unclear. CDR3 size: 18 residues. V lost 3 bases and J lost 4, with 27 bases in between. Germline V CDR1 and CDR2: SQVTM, ANQGSEA.

The V gene is TRBV18, the J gene TRBJ1-2, with D perhaps matching TRBD1 (5 bases). With 0 bases removed from V and 2 bases from J, the gap between germline ends came to 13 bases. The length of the CDR3 is 16 residues. Germline values: CDR1 KGHSH, CDR2 LQKENI. The CDR3 coding sequence is TGTGCCAGCTCACCACCGACCTCAGGGTCGAACTATGGCTACACCTTC. It yields the protein CASSPPTSGSNYGYTF.

The chain links TRBV2 to TRBJ2-7, with a weak D call TRBD2 (6 bases). CDR1 is SNHLY, CDR2 FYNNEI, per germline. The length of the CDR3 is 14 residues. V was trimmed by 4 bases and J by 3 bases, leaving 13 bases between them. CDR3 DNA: TGTGCCAGCAGTGTTTCAGGGACTCTCTACGAGCAGTACTTC. Residues: CASSVSGTLYEQYF.

The genes are TRBV30 and TRBJ1-2; D may be TRBD1 (5 bases). Trimming cost V 1 base and J 4 bases, with 10 bases left between them. Germline V gene lookup returns CDR1 GTSNPN and CDR2 SVGIG (reference sequence). The CDR3 runs to 13 residues. The CDR3 nucleotides are TGTGCCTGGAGTGAAGGCGGGACCTATGGCTACACCTTC. Its translation is CAWSEGGTYGYTF.

The chain is built from TRBV27 and TRBJ2-4; tentative D call: TRBD2 (7 bases). The CDR3 totals 16 residues. CDR1 is MNHEY and CDR2 is SMNVEV in the germline V gene (reference sequence). V was shortened by 0 bases and J by 2 bases, with 11 bases between the two germline ends. For the CDR3, the DNA is TGTGCCAGCAGTTTATCGGGGGGGCTCTCCAAAAACATTCAGTACTTC. Protein: CASSLSGGLSKNIQYF.

The chain links TRBV7-2 to TRBJ1-4, with 7 bases identical to TRBD1. The ends lost 4 bases at V and 8 bases at J; junction bases unmatched: 13. This CDR3 comprises 16 residues. Per the germline V gene, CDR1 is SGHTA and CDR2 is FQGNSA. As DNA, the CDR3 is TGTGCCAGCAGCTCCCCCCTCCGACAGGGTCGGGAAAAACTGTTTTTT. Its protein is CASSSPLRQGREKLFF.

The chain combines TRBV27 with TRBJ2-3, with TRBD2 identical over 12 bases. The CDR3 loop spans 16 amino acids. Per germline, CDR1 MNHEY and CDR2 SMNVEV (reference sequence). The ends lost 6 bases at V and 5 bases at J; junction bases unmatched: 9. Written as DNA, the CDR3 is TGTGCCAGCAGCGATGGACTAGCGGGGTTCCGAGATACGCAGTATTTT. Translation gives CASSDGLAGFRDTQYF.

CDR3 DNA sequence: TGTGCCAGCTCACCAGGAGCTCTCTACGAGCAGTACTTC. As protein: CASSPGALYEQYF. The chain recombines TRBV18 with TRBJ2-7, with unresolved D. Looked up from germline, CDR1 is KGHSH and CDR2 is LQKENI. The V gene lost 2 bases and the J gene lost 3 bases, with 8 bases spanning the gap. This CDR3 region has 13 residues.

The chain carries TRBV28 and TRBJ1-1; no clear D gene. Trimming removed 6 bases at V and 1 base at J, with 9 bases between. Germline values: CDR1 MDHEN, CDR2 SYDVKM. This CDR3 is built from 13 residues. CDR3 DNA sequence: TGTGCCAGCAGGCGTTACAGGAACACTGAAGCTTTCTTT. Translated, it gives CASRRYRNTEAFF.

V usage is TRBV6-1 and J usage is TRBJ1-3, with TRBD1 as a possible D gene (6 bases). This CDR3 spans 14 amino acids. Germline V CDR1 and CDR2: MNHNS, SASEGT. V dropped 7 bases and J dropped 2 bases, with 12 bases sitting between them. For the CDR3, the DNA is TGTGCCAGCATCCTGGACAGAACTGGAAACACCATATATTTT. Amino acids: CASILDRTGNTIYF.

The chain has TRBV6-6 and TRBJ2-2; the D gene is possibly TRBD2 (5 bases). Trimming took 0 bases from V and 2 from J, leaving 7 bases between them. This CDR3 comprises 15 residues. The germline V gene encodes CDR1 MNHNY and CDR2 SVGAGI (reference sequence). The CDR3 region is CASSYSSVNTGELFF. Here the CDR3 DNA reads TGTGCCAGCAGTTACTCTAGCGTCAACACCGGGGAGCTGTTTTTT.

The V and J genes are TRBV5-1 and TRBJ2-1, with a tentative D call TRBD1 (6 bases). CDR1 is SGHRS, CDR2 YFSETQ, per germline. This CDR3 region has 15 residues. V lost 6 bases and J 4 bases, leaving 17 bases between the germline ends. DNA of the CDR3: TGCGCCAGCACCATCCATAGAACAGGGTACAATGAGCAGTTCTTC. This encodes CASTIHRTGYNEQFF. Full variable domain (missing parts from reference TRBV5-1 and TRBJ2-1): KAGVTQTPRYLIKTRGQQVTLSCSPISGHRSVSWYQQTPGQGLQFLFEYFSETQRNKGNFPGRFSGRQFSNSRSEMNVSTLELGDSALYLCASTIHRTGYNEQFFGPGTRLTVL.

This rearrangement joins TRBV9 to TRBJ1-2; 7 nucleotides agree with TRBD1. Germline V gene data show CDR1 as SGDLS and CDR2 as YYNGEE. This CDR3 comprises 14 residues. V gave up 3 bases and J gave up 4 bases; unmatched junction bases: 6. For the CDR3, the DNA is TGTGCCAGCAGCGCGCGGGACAGCTCCTATGGCTACACCTTC. This sequence encodes CASSARDSSYGYTF.

This rearrangement joins TRBV7-9 to TRBJ2-7; D remains unclear. CDR1 is SEHNR, CDR2 FQNEAQ, per germline (reference sequence). Trimming shortened V by 5 bases and J by 1 base, and 12 bases separated the two germline ends. The CDR3 covers 14 residues. This CDR3 reads CASSPEVPSYEQYF. As DNA, the CDR3 is TGTGCCAGCAGCCCCGAGGTCCCTTCCTACGAGCAGTACTTC. Full variable domain (rest looked up from reference TRBV7-9 and TRBJ2-7): DTGVSQNPRHKITKRGQNVTFRCDPISEHNRLYWYRQTLGQGPEFLTYFQNEAQLEKSRLLSDRFSAERPKGSFSTLEIQRTEQGDSAMYLCASSPEVPSYEQYFGPGTRLTVT.

The rearrangement links TRBV19 to TRBJ2-3, with D possibly matching TRBD2 (6 bases). There are 16 residues in the CDR3. Germline V gene data show CDR1 as LNHDA and CDR2 as SQIVND (reference sequence). Trimming shortened V by 1 base and J by 1 base, and 12 bases separated the two germline ends. The CDR3 is CASSIVRLGGTDTQYF. CDR3 sequence (DNA): TGTGCCAGTAGTATAGTTAGACTAGGTGGCACAGATACGCAGTATTTT.

V is TRBV7-3 and J is TRBJ2-1; D is perhaps TRBD2 (6 bases). The V and J ends lost 4 bases and 5 bases respectively, with 15 bases between them. The germline V gene encodes CDR1 SGHTA and CDR2 FQGTGA. This CDR3 is built from 15 residues. In DNA form, the CDR3 reads TGTGCCAGCAGCTCCCGACTAGGCGGAAACAATGAGCAGTTCTTC. This codes for CASSSRLGGNNEQFF.

CDR3 bases: TGTGCCAGCAGTTTCCACCGCCGGGGGGGGTCCTACGAGCAGTACTTC. It specifies CASSFHRRGGSYEQYF. The chain combines TRBV28 with TRBJ2-5, with TRBD2 matching over 8 bases. Near its end, the DNA agrees better with TRBJ2-7, so the J call may be wrong. CDR3 length: 16 residues. Germline V gene sequence: CDR1 MDHEN, CDR2 SYDVKM.

The chain joins TRBV6-1 to TRBJ1-2; tentative D call: TRBD1 (6 bases). Germline V gene data show CDR1 as MNHNS and CDR2 as SASEGT. CDR3 size: 16 residues. V was cut by 0 bases and J by 5 bases, with 16 bases left in between. CDR3 sequence (DNA): TGTGCCAGCAGTGAAGCGCTAGGTCAAGGGGGATATGGCTACACCTTC. Its protein is CASSEALGQGGYGYTF.

The chain combines TRBV27 with TRBJ2-7; D gene uncertain. In germline, CDR1 is MNHEY, CDR2 SMNVEV (reference sequence). V was cut by 5 bases and J by 2 bases, with 10 bases left in between. The CDR3 covers 13 residues. CDR3 loop: CASSRSSAYEQYF. The CDR3 region has the DNA TGTGCCAGCAGTCGCTCTTCAGCCTACGAGCAGTACTTC.

This chain uses TRBV4-2 with TRBJ1-2; 7 bases are shared with TRBD1. V gave up 3 bases and J gave up 7 bases; unmatched junction bases: 14. The CDR3 contains 16 residues. Germline V gene lookup returns CDR1 LGHNA and CDR2 YNFKEQ. The CDR3, as DNA: TGTGCCAGCAGCCAGCTACCGGGACAGCGGGTGGGTGGCTACACCTTC. Protein product: CASSQLPGQRVGGYTF.

The V call is TRBV21-1, the J call TRBJ2-7; the table's TRBD2 call for D was not verified on the DNA. TRBV21-1 corresponds to a pseudogene. The CDR3 is 13 residues long. The CDR3 sequence is CASLRRGAYEQYF. The CDR3 DNA reads TGTGCCAGCCTCCGGCGGGGGGCCTACGAGCAGTACTTC.